This is a list of T cell receptor beta chains from one sample in a study of post-analysis software for immune sequencing data. TCRdb analysed the PCR reads with MiXCR anew, one entry per CDR3 protein. The data show some 260,000 distinct CDR3 sequences, just over 35% seen once. The sequenced material came from blood. Source of these receptors: a girl aged 5-17 years with multiple sclerosis. The CDR3 runs from the conserved cysteine through the conserved F or W. D genes are given only for firm matches. Size tells how often a clone was seen (once, few, many) or the class of an expanded clone, and some rows leave it out.

cdr3_aa cdr3_nt j_call d_call v_call clone_size cdr3_length
CASFQQPSNTGELFF TGTGCCAGCTTTCAGCAGCCTTCGAACACCGGGGAGCTGTTTTTT TRBJ2-2 . TRBV7-9 few 15
CATSVDPTSNEQFF TGCGCCACTTCGGTGGACCCTACGAGCAATGAGCAGTTCTTC TRBJ2-1 . TRBV5-1 . 14
CASSSLAGVLKYEQYF TGCGCCAGCAGCTCACTAGCGGGAGTCCTTAAGTACGAGCAGTACTTC TRBJ2-7 TRBD2 TRBV4-1 . 16
CASRPQGTGSGYTF TGTGCCAGCAGGCCACAGGGAACGGGGAGCGGCTACACCTTC TRBJ1-2 . TRBV6-6 . 14
CASSEPPRGPTGELFF TGCGCCAGCAGTGAGCCACCCAGGGGGCCCACCGGGGAGCTGTTTTTT TRBJ2-2 TRBD1 TRBV10-1 . 16
CASRLSGGSYEQYF TGTGCCAGCAGACTCAGCGGGGGATCTTACGAGCAGTACTTC TRBJ2-7 TRBD2 TRBV6-6 . 14
CSAEIGSGANVLTF TGCAGTGCCGAGATCGGTTCTGGGGCCAACGTCCTGACTTTC TRBJ2-6 . TRBV20-1 many 14
CSAVSVATNEKLFF TGCAGTGCTGTCTCAGTTGCAACTAATGAAAAACTGTTTTTT TRBJ1-4 . TRBV20-1 few 14
CSVEGGQDGETQYF TGCAGCGTTGAGGGGGGACAGGACGGAGAGACCCAGTACTTC TRBJ2-5 TRBD1 TRBV29-1 few 14
CASSFAGTGAEDTQYF TGTGCCAGCAGCTTCGCCGGGACAGGGGCGGAGGATACGCAGTATTTT TRBJ2-3 TRBD1 TRBV11-2 . 16
CASSLDHTRGELFF TGTGCCAGCAGCTTAGACCACACACGAGGGGAGCTGTTTTTT TRBJ2-2 . TRBV7-9 . 14
CASSLSGAGANVLTF TGTGCCAGCAGTTTATCAGGGGCTGGGGCCAACGTCCTGACTTTC TRBJ2-6 . TRBV28 few 15
CASSPRNYGYTF TGTGCCAGCAGTCCGAGGAACTATGGCTACACCTTC TRBJ1-2 . TRBV3-1 few 12
CASSRQGASDTQYF TGTGCCAGCAGCCGACAGGGGGCTTCAGATACGCAGTATTTT TRBJ2-3 TRBD1 TRBV7-3 many 14
CASTLGLDTEAFF TGTGCCAGCACCCTGGGCCTAGACACTGAAGCTTTCTTT TRBJ1-1 . TRBV7-2 once 13
CASSLLRRDTQYF TGCGCCAGCAGCTTGCTCCGGCGGGATACGCAGTATTTT TRBJ2-3 . TRBV5-1 . 13
CASSQDIGANQPQHF TGTGCCAGCAGCCAAGATATAGGGGCGAATCAGCCCCAGCATTTT TRBJ1-5 . TRBV3-1 . 15
CASSLAPGQGDIGSGYTF TGCGCCAGCAGCTTGGCCCCGGGACAGGGGGACATCGGAAGTGGCTACACCTTC TRBJ1-2 TRBD1 TRBV5-1 many 18
CASSSRGGGEKLFF TGTGCCAGCAGCTCCAGGGGCGGAGGTGAAAAACTGTTTTTT TRBJ1-4 . TRBV7-2 many 14
CASSFRDGRTDTQYF TGTGCCAGCAGTTTCCGGGACGGACGCACAGATACGCAGTATTTT TRBJ2-3 . TRBV12-3/TRBV12-4 many 15
CASSLGTGARNTEAFF TGCGCCAGCAGCTTAGGGACAGGGGCAAGGAACACTGAAGCTTTCTTT TRBJ1-1 TRBD1 TRBV5-1 few 16
CASSPNDPRGVGGYTF TGTGCCAGCAGCCCTAATGATCCCAGGGGAGTAGGTGGCTACACCTTC TRBJ1-2 . TRBV2 many 16
CASSLPGQGVEAFF TGTGCCAGCAGTTTACCGGGACAGGGCGTAGAAGCTTTCTTT TRBJ1-1 TRBD1 TRBV28 few 14
CSVERAREAFF TGCAGCGTTGAAAGGGCCAGGGAAGCTTTCTTT TRBJ1-1 . TRBV29-1 many 11
CSGVQGLEAQYF TGCAGCGGTGTGCAGGGTCTAGAGGCCCAGTACTTC TRBJ2-5 . TRBV29-1 many 12
CASSLEPGLVFSEQFF TGTGCCAGCAGCTTGGAACCGGGACTAGTTTTCAGTGAGCAGTTCTTC TRBJ2-1 TRBD2 TRBV7-2 once 16
CSASRTSGPTDTQYF TGCAGTGCTTCGAGGACTAGCGGACCCACAGATACGCAGTATTTT TRBJ2-3 TRBD2 TRBV20-1 . 15
CAATRMAGGRGETQYF TGCGCCGCTACCCGGATGGCGGGAGGGAGAGGAGAGACCCAGTACTTC TRBJ2-5 TRBD2 TRBV5-1 . 16
CASSRTGDSGEKLFF TGCGCCAGCAGCCGAACAGGGGATTCGGGTGAAAAACTGTTTTTT TRBJ1-4 TRBD1 TRBV5-1 . 15
CASSLETGKETQYF TGTGCCAGCAGCTTAGAGACAGGGAAAGAGACCCAGTACTTC TRBJ2-5 TRBD1 TRBV7-8 many 14
CASSVGRLDRKTF TGTGCCAGCAGCGTAGGCCGTTTGGACAGGAAGACTTTC TRBJ2-6 TRBD1 TRBV9 . 13
CASRQTVSSGANVLTF TGTGCCAGCAGACAGACAGTAAGCTCTGGGGCCAACGTCCTGACTTTC TRBJ2-6 . TRBV25-1 many 16
CASGYTGRGYTF TGTGCCAGCGGCTACACGGGCCGCGGCTACACCTTC TRBJ1-2 . TRBV28 . 12
CAISSTSGRPNEQFF TGTGCCATCAGCTCCACTAGCGGGAGACCCAATGAGCAGTTCTTC TRBJ2-1 TRBD2 TRBV10-3 many 15
CASSLSLDRQQSQVYQETQYF TGTGCCAGCAGTTTATCTCTCGACAGGCAACAGAGCCAAGTATACCAAGAGACCCAGTACTTC TRBJ2-5 . TRBV27 many 21
CASSLEPVSADTQYF TGCGCCAGCAGCTTGGAGCCAGTGTCGGCTGATACGCAGTATTTT TRBJ2-3 . TRBV5-1 many 15
CASSSGAGGLAITDAQYF TGTGCCAGCAGTTCCGGGGCAGGGGGACTAGCCATAACAGATGCGCAGTATTTT TRBJ2-3 TRBD2 TRBV28 . 18
CASSWGRDGGEQFF TGCGCCAGCAGCTGGGGGCGGGACGGCGGTGAGCAGTTCTTC TRBJ2-1 . TRBV7-9 . 14
CASRAGLAEQETQYF TGTGCCAGCAGAGCTGGACTAGCGGAACAAGAGACCCAGTACTTC TRBJ2-5 TRBD2 TRBV2 few 15
CASSSSSQIYGYTF TGTGCCAGCAGCTCATCGTCTCAGATCTATGGCTACACCTTC TRBJ1-2 . TRBV7-9 many 14
CASSQGERLGYTF TGCGCCAGCAGCCAAGGCGAGAGGCTTGGCTACACCTTC TRBJ1-2 . TRBV4-3 . 13
CATSDLRTGASTDTQYF TGTGCCACCAGTGATTTGAGGACAGGGGCCAGCACAGATACGCAGTATTTT TRBJ2-3 TRBD1 TRBV24-1 many 17
CASSYSGGYEQFF TGTGCCAGCAGTTACTCAGGGGGCTATGAGCAGTTCTTC TRBJ2-1 TRBD1 TRBV6-5 many 13
CASSQRGGYTF TGTGCCAGCAGTCAGAGGGGGGGCTACACCTTC TRBJ1-2 . TRBV7-9 many 11
CASSYLAGAETQYF TGTGCCAGCAGCTACCTTGCGGGGGCGGAGACCCAGTACTTC TRBJ2-5 . TRBV7-9 many 14
CASSLVAGDTGELFF TGCGCCAGCAGCTTGGTGGCGGGAGACACCGGGGAGCTGTTTTTT TRBJ2-2 TRBD2 TRBV5-1 few 15
CASSSPERGVYEQYF TGTGCCAGCAGCTCGCCCGAGCGGGGGGTTTACGAGCAGTACTTC TRBJ2-7 TRBD2 TRBV7-9 many 15
CASRDSLRYGYTF TGTGCCAGCAGGGACAGCCTTCGTTATGGCTACACCTTC TRBJ1-2 . TRBV28 . 13
CASSDSQAEETQYF TGTGCCAGCAGTGATAGCCAGGCCGAAGAGACCCAGTACTTC TRBJ2-5 . TRBV2 many 14
CATSDPPSPGQGHNEQFF TGTGCCACCAGTGACCCCCCTTCCCCGGGACAGGGACACAATGAGCAGTTCTTC TRBJ2-1 TRBD1 TRBV24-1 many 18
CASSSRLAGGETQYF TGTGCCAGCAGCTCCAGACTAGCGGGAGGGGAGACCCAGTACTTC TRBJ2-5 TRBD2 TRBV7-2 many 15
CASSLDGGGGETQYF TGCGCCAGCAGCTTGGACGGCGGAGGTGGGGAGACCCAGTACTTC TRBJ2-5 . TRBV5-1 . 15
CSASQGHEIGNEQFF TGCAGTGCTTCCCAGGGGCATGAAATCGGGAATGAGCAGTTCTTC TRBJ2-1 . TRBV20-1 many 15
CASSGDQETQYF TGTGCCAGCAGTGGCGACCAAGAGACCCAGTACTTC TRBJ2-5 . TRBV2 many 12
CASTLTGGTEAFF TGTGCCAGCACCTTGACAGGGGGCACTGAAGCTTTCTTT TRBJ1-1 TRBD1 TRBV27 few 13
CSVEESGRALYNEQFF TGCAGCGTTGAAGAATCAGGGCGGGCCCTATACAATGAGCAGTTCTTC TRBJ2-1 . TRBV29-1 . 16
CASSIGAEYEQYF TGTGCCAGTAGTATAGGAGCCGAGTACGAGCAGTACTTC TRBJ2-7 . TRBV19 many 13